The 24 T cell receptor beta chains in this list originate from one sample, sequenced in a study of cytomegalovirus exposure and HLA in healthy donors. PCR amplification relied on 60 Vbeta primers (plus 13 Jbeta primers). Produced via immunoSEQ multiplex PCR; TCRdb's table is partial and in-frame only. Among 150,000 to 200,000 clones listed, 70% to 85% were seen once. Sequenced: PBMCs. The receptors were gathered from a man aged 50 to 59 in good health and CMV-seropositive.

The CDR3 protein is CASSPQHGDTQYF. The CDR3 nucleotides read TGTGCCAGCTCACCACAGCATGGAGATACGCAGTATTTT. The V call is TRBV18, the J call TRBJ2-3; no clear D. Germline lookup yields CDR1 KGHSH and CDR2 LQKENI. V was pared by 1 base and J by 5 bases, with 7 bases between. The CDR3 has 13 residues.

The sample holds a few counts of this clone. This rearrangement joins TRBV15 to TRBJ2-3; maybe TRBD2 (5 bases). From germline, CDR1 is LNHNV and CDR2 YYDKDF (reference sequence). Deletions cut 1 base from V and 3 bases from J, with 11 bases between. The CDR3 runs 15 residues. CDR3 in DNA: TGTGCCACCAGCAGAGTAGGACTTGCGACAGATACGCAGTATTTT. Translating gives CATSRVGLATDTQYF. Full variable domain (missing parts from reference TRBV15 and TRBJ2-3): DAMVIQNPRYQVTQFGKPVTLSCSQTLNHNVMYWYQQKSSQAPKLLFHYYDKDFNNEADTPDNFQSRRPNTSFCFLDIRSPGLGDTAMYLCATSRVGLATDTQYFGPGTRLTVL.

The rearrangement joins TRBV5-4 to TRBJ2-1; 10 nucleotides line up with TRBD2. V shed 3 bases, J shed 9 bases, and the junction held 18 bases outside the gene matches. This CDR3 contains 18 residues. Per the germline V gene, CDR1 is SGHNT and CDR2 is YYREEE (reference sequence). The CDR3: CASSSLAGGPSAMGEQFF. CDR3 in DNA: TGTGCCAGCAGCTCCTTAGCGGGGGGTCCCTCAGCAATGGGTGAGCAGTTCTTC.

The CDR3 coding sequence is TGCGCCAGCAGCACCACTAGCGGCGTCACAGATACGCAGTATTTT. Protein product: CASSTTSGVTDTQYF. The chain employs TRBV5-1 and TRBJ2-3, with TRBD2 matching over 8 bases. The V gene end was trimmed by 4 bases and the J gene end by 2 bases; junction bases not matched to a gene: 6. The CDR3 sequence is 15 residues long. Germline V gene sequence: CDR1 SGHRS, CDR2 YFSETQ.

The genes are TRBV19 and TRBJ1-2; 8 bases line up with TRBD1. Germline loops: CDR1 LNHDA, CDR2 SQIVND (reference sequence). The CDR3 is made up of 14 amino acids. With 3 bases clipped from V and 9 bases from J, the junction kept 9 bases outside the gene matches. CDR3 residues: CASSMVGQGARYTF. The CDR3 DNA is TGTGCCAGTAGTATGGTAGGACAGGGTGCTCGCTACACCTTC. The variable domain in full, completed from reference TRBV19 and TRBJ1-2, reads DGGITQSPKYLFRKEGQNVTLSCEQNLNHDAMYWYRQDPGQGLRLIYYSQIVNDFQKGDIAEGYSVSREKKESFPLTVTSAQKNPTAFYLCASSMVGQGARYTFGSGTRLTVV.

The CDR3 here is CASSQGPSHNEQFF. As DNA, the CDR3 is TGCGCCAGCAGCCAGGGGCCTTCGCACAATGAGCAGTTCTTC. J is TRBJ2-1 and V is TRBV4-3, with D possibly matching TRBD1 (5 bases). CDR1 and CDR2 (germline): LGHNA, YSLEER. Trimming removed 3 bases from V and 5 bases from J, with 11 bases in between. CDR3 length equals 14 residues.

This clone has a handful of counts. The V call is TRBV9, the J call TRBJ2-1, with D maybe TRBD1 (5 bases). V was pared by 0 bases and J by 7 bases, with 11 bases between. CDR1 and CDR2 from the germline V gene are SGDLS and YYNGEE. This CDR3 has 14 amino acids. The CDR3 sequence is CASSVVGAGNEQFF. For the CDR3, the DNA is TGTGCCAGCAGCGTAGTAGGGGCTGGGAATGAGCAGTTCTTC.

The CDR3 sequence is CSPRVSTEAFF. The CDR3, as DNA: TGCAGTCCCAGGGTTTCCACTGAAGCTTTCTTT. The V call is TRBV20-1, the J call TRBJ1-1; the D gene is possibly TRBD1 (5 bases). Trimming took off 8 bases at V and 4 bases at J, with 11 bases between the two ends. The length of the CDR3 is 11 residues. Germline V lookup: CDR1 DFQATT, CDR2 SNEGSKA (reference sequence).

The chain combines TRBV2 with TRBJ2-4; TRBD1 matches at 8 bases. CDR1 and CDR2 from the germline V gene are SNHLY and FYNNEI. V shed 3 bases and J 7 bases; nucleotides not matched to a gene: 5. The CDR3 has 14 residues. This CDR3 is CASSDRTGFNIQYF. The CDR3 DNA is TGTGCCAGCAGTGACCGGACAGGGTTTAACATTCAGTACTTC. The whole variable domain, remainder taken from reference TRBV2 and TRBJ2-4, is EPEVTQTPSHQVTQMGQEVILRCVPISNHLYFYWYRQILGQKVEFLVSFYNNEISEKSEIFDDQFSVERPDGSNFTLKIRSTKLEDSAMYFCASSDRTGFNIQYFGAGTRLSVL.

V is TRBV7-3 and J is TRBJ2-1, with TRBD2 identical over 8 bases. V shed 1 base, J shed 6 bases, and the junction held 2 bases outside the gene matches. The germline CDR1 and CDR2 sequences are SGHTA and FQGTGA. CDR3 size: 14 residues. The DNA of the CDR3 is TGTGCCAGCAGCTTAAGCGGGGGGTTCAATGAGCAGTTCTTC. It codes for CASSLSGGFNEQFF.

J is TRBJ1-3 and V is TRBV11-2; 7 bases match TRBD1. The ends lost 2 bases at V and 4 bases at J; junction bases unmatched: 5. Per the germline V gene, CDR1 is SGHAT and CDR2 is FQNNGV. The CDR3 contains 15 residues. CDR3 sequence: CASSLRQGSGNTIYF. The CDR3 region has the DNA TGTGCCAGCAGCTTAAGACAGGGCTCGGGAAACACCATATATTTT.

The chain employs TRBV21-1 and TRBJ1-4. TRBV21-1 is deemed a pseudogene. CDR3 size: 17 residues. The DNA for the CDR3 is TGTGCCAGCAGCAAATCGCGGGGGGAATCAACTAATGAAAAACTGTTTTTT. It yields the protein CASSKSRGESTNEKLFF.

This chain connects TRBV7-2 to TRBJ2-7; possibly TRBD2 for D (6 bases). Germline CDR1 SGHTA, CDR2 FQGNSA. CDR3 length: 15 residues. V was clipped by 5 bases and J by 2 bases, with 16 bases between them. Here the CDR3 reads CASSPSYGGAYEQYF. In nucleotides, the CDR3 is TGTGCCAGCAGCCCATCTTATGGCGGGGCCTACGAGCAGTACTTC.

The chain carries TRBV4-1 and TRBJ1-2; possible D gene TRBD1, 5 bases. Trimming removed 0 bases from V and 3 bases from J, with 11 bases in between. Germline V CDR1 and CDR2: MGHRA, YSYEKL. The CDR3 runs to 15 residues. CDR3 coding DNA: TGCGCCAGCAGCCAAGATTGGCGGGACGACTATGGCTACACCTTC. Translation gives CASSQDWRDDYGYTF.

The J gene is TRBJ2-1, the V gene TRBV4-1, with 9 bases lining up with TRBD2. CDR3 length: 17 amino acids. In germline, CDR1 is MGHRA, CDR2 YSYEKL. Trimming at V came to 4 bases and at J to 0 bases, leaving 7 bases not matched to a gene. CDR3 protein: CASSLAGAPSSYNEQFF. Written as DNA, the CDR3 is TGCGCCAGCAGCCTAGCGGGGGCCCCCAGCTCCTACAATGAGCAGTTCTTC.

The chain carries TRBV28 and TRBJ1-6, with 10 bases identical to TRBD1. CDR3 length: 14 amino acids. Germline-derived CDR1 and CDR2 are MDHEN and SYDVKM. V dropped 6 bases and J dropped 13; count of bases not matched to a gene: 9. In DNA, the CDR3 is TGTGCCAGCAGGATCGGACAGGGGGGGCGCCCCCTCCACTTT. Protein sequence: CASRIGQGGRPLHF.

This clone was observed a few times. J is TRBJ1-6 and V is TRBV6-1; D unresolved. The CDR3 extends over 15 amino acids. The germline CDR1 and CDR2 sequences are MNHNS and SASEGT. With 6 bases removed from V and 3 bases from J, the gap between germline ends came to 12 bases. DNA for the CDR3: TGTGCCAGCAGCGTCAGGATGTTCTATAATTCACCCCTCCACTTT. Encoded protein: CASSVRMFYNSPLHF.

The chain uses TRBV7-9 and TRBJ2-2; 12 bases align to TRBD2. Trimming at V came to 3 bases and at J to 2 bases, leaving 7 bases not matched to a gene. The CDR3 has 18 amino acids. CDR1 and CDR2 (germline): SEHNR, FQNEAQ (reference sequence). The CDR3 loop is CASSLASGGATNTGELFF. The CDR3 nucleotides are TGTGCCAGCAGCTTGGCTAGCGGGGGGGCTACCAACACCGGGGAGCTGTTTTTT.

CDR3 nucleotides: TGTGCCAGCAGTTTACAGGGGTATAATTCACCCCTCCACTTT. Its protein is CASSLQGYNSPLHF. This chain uses TRBV28 with TRBJ1-6, with D possibly matching TRBD1 (6 bases). The V end lost 2 bases, the J end lost 4 bases, and 6 bases lay between the germline ends. The germline CDR1 and CDR2 sequences are MDHEN and SYDVKM. The CDR3 sequence is 14 residues long.

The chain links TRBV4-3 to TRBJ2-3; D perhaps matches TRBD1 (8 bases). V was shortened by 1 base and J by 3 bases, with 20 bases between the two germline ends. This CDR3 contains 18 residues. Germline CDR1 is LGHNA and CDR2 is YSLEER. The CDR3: CASSQVYRGGLFTDTQYF. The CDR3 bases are TGCGCCAGCAGCCAAGTCTACAGGGGGGGTCTCTTTACAGATACGCAGTATTTT.

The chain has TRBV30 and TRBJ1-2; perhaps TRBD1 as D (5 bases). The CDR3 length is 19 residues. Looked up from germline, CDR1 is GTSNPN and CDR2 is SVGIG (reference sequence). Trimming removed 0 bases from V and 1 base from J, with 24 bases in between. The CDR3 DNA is TGTGCCTGGAGTGTACGGGGTGGGGCAGGGAGGGAGGGTAACTATGGCTACACCTTC. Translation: CAWSVRGGAGREGNYGYTF.

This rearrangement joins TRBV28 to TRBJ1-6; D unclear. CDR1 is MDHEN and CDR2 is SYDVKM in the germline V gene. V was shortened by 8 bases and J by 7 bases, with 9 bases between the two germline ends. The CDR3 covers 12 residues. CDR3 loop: CASGAMNSPLHF. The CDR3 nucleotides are TGTGCCAGCGGAGCAATGAATTCACCCCTCCACTTT.

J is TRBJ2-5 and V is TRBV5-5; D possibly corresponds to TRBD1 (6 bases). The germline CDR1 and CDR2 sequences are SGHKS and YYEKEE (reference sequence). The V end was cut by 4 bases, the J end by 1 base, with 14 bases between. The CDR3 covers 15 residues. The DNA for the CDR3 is TGTGCCAGCAGCGCCATCAGGGGTTTCCAAGAGACCCAGTACTTC. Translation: CASSAIRGFQETQYF.

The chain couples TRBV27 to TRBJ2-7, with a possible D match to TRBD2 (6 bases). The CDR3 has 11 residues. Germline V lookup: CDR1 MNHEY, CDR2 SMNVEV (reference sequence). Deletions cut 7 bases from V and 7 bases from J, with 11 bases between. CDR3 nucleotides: TGTGCCAGCATGGAGGGGTATGAGCAGTACTTC. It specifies CASMEGYEQYF.